Each of the 17 T cell receptor beta chains below was sequenced from the same sample in a study of molecular identifiers for immune sequencing clone quantification. TCRdb re-called the PCR reads through MiXCR, storing one row per CDR3 protein. Of some 320,000 distinct CDR3 sequences in the sample, about a fifth were seen once. The specimen was naive CD8+ T cells from blood, with Jurkat cell RNA spiked in. Regarding subset: FACS-sorted CD8+CD4-CCR7+CD45RA+ naive T cells. Receptor source: a human donor in good health. Some libraries in this study had Jurkat cell RNA spiked in.

The sample holds many counts of this clonotype. The V call is TRBV5-6, the J call TRBJ2-3, with D tentatively TRBD2 (5 bases). This CDR3 is 12 amino acids long. With 3 bases removed from V and 4 bases from J, the gap between germline ends came to 6 bases. Per germline, CDR1 SGHDT and CDR2 YYEEEE. The CDR3 DNA sequence: TGTGCCAGCAGCTGGACTCCAGATACGCAGTATTTT. This gives the protein CASSWTPDTQYF.

The CDR3 loop reads CASSPGPGEGTGELFF. In DNA form, the CDR3 reads TGTGCCAGCAGCCCCGGGCCGGGAGAAGGGACCGGGGAGCTGTTTTTT. J is TRBJ2-2 and V is TRBV5-3; maybe TRBD2 (6 bases). TRBV5-3 is recorded as an ORF, its role being uncertain. The CDR3 totals 16 residues. Trimming shortened V by 8 bases and J by 5 bases, and 22 bases separated the two germline ends.

Concerning this clonotype itself: A read error may be the cause here, since a much bigger clone is one base away. The V gene is TRBV20-1, the J gene TRBJ2-5, with a tentative D call TRBD1 (5 bases). The CDR3 runs 12 residues. The V gene's germline CDR1 is DFQATT and CDR2 SNEGSKA (reference sequence). The CDR3 reads CNATWGIETQYF. CDR3 in DNA: TGCAATGCTACGTGGGGCATAGAGACCCAGTACTTC.

In this sample, this clonotype turned up many times. Compared with germline, one end of the junction differs, possibly owing to a read error. The V and J genes are TRBV7-9 and TRBJ1-4; no reliable D call. Per germline, CDR1 SEHNR and CDR2 FQNEAQ (reference sequence). This CDR3 has 11 residues. CDR3 sequence: CASSLEMGFRF. The CDR3 region has the DNA TGTGCCAGCAGCTTAGAGATGGGGTTCAGATTT.

Notes on this clonotype: The conserved phenylalanine or tryptophan normally closing the CDR3 is absent here, so this likely arose from a read error. This chain joins TRBV20-1 and TRBJ2-7; TRBD1 matches at 7 bases. Germline CDR1 and CDR2: DFQATT and SNEGSKA (reference sequence). The V gene end was trimmed by 6 bases and the J gene end by 3 bases; junction bases not matched to a gene: 8. The CDR3 is 13 amino acids. The CDR3 is CSAQPRGHYEQYL. The CDR3 nucleotides read TGCAGTGCCCAGCCTAGGGGGCACTACGAGCAGTACCTC.

The chain employs TRBV10-1 and TRBJ2-7; 7 nucleotides line up with TRBD2. The V gene end was trimmed by 7 bases and the J gene end by 3 bases; junction bases not matched to a gene: 9. Germline values: CDR1 WNHNN, CDR2 SYGVQD (reference sequence). The CDR3 runs 14 residues. The CDR3 DNA reads as TGCGCCAGCATATACAGCGGGAAAAACTACGAGCAGTACTTC. It is translated as CASIYSGKNYEQYF.

This clonotype appeared many times. CDR3 coding DNA: TGCAGTGCTAGAGATGGGACAGGGGTCGAGCAGTACTTC. Translating gives CSARDGTGVEQYF. This chain links TRBV20-1 with TRBJ2-7; 10 bases agree with TRBD1. This CDR3 is built from 13 residues. Germline trimming cut 0 bases from V and 6 bases from J; bases unmatched to any gene: 2. Germline-derived CDR1 and CDR2 are DFQATT and SNEGSKA (reference sequence).

A word on this clonotype: One end of the junction fails to match germline, which may point to a read error. This chain links TRBV4-3 with TRBJ2-3; the match to TRBD2 covers 7 bases. This CDR3 spans 16 amino acids. Germline V lookup: CDR1 LGHNA, CDR2 YSLEER. The CDR3 region is CASSQTGGSWADTQDF. The CDR3 DNA is TGCGCCAGCAGCCAAACCGGCGGGAGTTGGGCAGATACGCAGGATTTT.

This clonotype was counted ten times or more. The chain combines TRBV4-1 with TRBJ1-5; 7 bases match TRBD1. The CDR3 is made up of 16 amino acids. J gave up 7 bases and V 3 bases, and 12 bases lay outside the gene matches. Per the germline V gene, CDR1 is MGHRA and CDR2 is YSYEKL. In nucleotides, the CDR3 is TGCGCCAGCAGCCAGGAAGAGACAGGGTCGGGACAGCCCCAGCATTTT. Residues: CASSQEETGSGQPQHF.

The chain employs TRBV7-2 and TRBJ2-7; D unclear. Germline V gene sequence: CDR1 SGHTA, CDR2 FQGNSA. The CDR3 contains 17 residues. Between the trimmed V and J ends, which lost 1 base and 0 bases, there was a span of 16 bases. The CDR3 is CASSLGLQGWISYEQYF. CDR3 DNA: TGTGCCAGCAGCTTAGGCCTCCAAGGGTGGATCTCCTACGAGCAGTACTTC.

The chain uses TRBV19 and TRBJ2-2; 12 bases agree with TRBD2. There are 17 residues in the CDR3. Trimming took 5 bases from V and 6 from J; bases not matched to a gene: 10. Germline V gene sequence: CDR1 LNHDA, CDR2 SQIVND (reference sequence). The CDR3 here is CASSRTSGEASPGELFF. For the CDR3, the DNA is TGTGCCAGTAGTCGGACTAGCGGGGAGGCCTCGCCCGGGGAGCTGTTTTTT. Together with reference TRBV19 and TRBJ2-2, the CDR3 gives the full variable domain: DGGITQSPKYLFRKEGQNVTLSCEQNLNHDAMYWYRQDPGQGLRLIYYSQIVNDFQKGDIAEGYSVSREKKESFPLTVTSAQKNPTAFYLCASSRTSGEASPGELFFGEGSRLTVL.

Comment on this clonotype: A much more abundant neighbour one base away suggests this may be a read error. The CDR3 region is CASSTALSDNEQFF. The CDR3 DNA is TGTGCCAGCAGCACCGCGCTCAGTGACAATGAGCAGTTCTTC. The chain has TRBV7-9 and TRBJ2-1, with D hard to call. There are 14 residues in the CDR3. Germline V gene sequence: CDR1 SEHNR, CDR2 FQNEAQ (reference sequence). The V gene lost 5 bases and the J gene lost 5 bases, with 13 bases spanning the gap. Complete variable domain (other parts from reference TRBV7-9 and TRBJ2-1): DTGVSQNPRHKITKRGQNVTFRCDPISEHNRLYWYRQTLGQGPEFLTYFQNEAQLEKSRLLSDRFSAERPKGSFSTLEIQRTEQGDSAMYLCASSTALSDNEQFFGPGTRLTVL.

For this clonotype: Possible read error: a much larger clone is one base away. Here the CDR3 omits its conserved ending phenylalanine or tryptophan, so a read error is the likely source. The chain uses TRBV9 and TRBJ2-7; tentatively, D is TRBD2 (6 bases). The germline CDR1 and CDR2 sequences are SGDLS and YYNGEE. Deletions cut 0 bases from V and 2 bases from J, with 21 bases between. The CDR3 consists of 18 residues. The CDR3 reads CASSVAWDSREATYEQYL. In DNA, the CDR3 is TGTGCCAGCAGCGTAGCGTGGGACTCAAGAGAGGCGACCTACGAGCAGTACCTC.

On this clonotype: The germline gene is not matched at one end of the junction; a read error may be the cause. The genes are TRBV15 and TRBJ2-3; perhaps TRBD2 as D (5 bases). Germline-derived CDR1 and CDR2 are LNHNV and YYDKDF (reference sequence). The CDR3 consists of 16 residues. The CDR3 DNA follows: TGCGCCGCCAGCAGAGATCGGGCGGGTGGCTCAGATACGCAGTATTTT. The encoded protein is CAASRDRAGGSDTQYF.

For this clonotype: This clone may be a read error of a much larger clone one base away. The CDR3 carries no conserved terminal phenylalanine or tryptophan, so it likely arises from a read error. The chain recombines TRBV28 with TRBJ2-5; tentative D call: TRBD1 (5 bases). Germline-derived CDR1 and CDR2 are MDHEN and SYDVKM. CDR3 size: 14 residues. V was trimmed by 3 bases and J by 4 bases, leaving 12 bases between them. The CDR3 reads CASSFQGSGETQYS. In DNA, the CDR3 is TGTGCCAGCAGTTTTCAGGGATCCGGAGAGACCCAGTACTCC.

The chain is built from TRBV30 and TRBJ2-2; D perhaps matches TRBD2 (6 bases). The V end was cut by 8 bases, the J end by 1 base, with 11 bases between. Germline CDR1 reads GTSNPN; CDR2 reads SVGIG (reference sequence). The CDR3 spans 13 residues. CDR3 sequence reads: CATEGLNTGELFF. CDR3 DNA sequence: TGTGCCACGGAGGGGCTGAACACCGGGGAGCTGTTTTTT.

This clonotype showed up many times. V is TRBV28 and J is TRBJ1-1, with TRBD1 identical over 7 bases. CDR3 size: 14 residues. Germline values: CDR1 MDHEN, CDR2 SYDVKM. The trim removed 8 bases at V and 2 bases at J, leaving 8 bases unmatched. The CDR3 nucleotides read TGTGCCAGCGGATACAGGGGAATCAACACTGAAGCTTTCTTT. Its protein product is CASGYRGINTEAFF.